What follows is one TCR beta chain and its context. This CDR3 region has 16 residues. V gave up 1 base and J gave up 4 bases, with 17 bases separating them. Germline V lookup: CDR1 GTSNPN, CDR2 SVGIG (reference sequence). This sample was included in a study of technical replicates of blood from a few donors. Repertoires were generated with immunoSEQ multiplex PCR, while TCRdb's copy carries only in-frame clones and drops some. The sample consists of about 82,000 clones, about 94% of them appearing once. The origin of this receptor is a human donor in good health. The chain has TRBV30 and TRBJ1-3; perhaps TRBD1 as D (5 bases). The specimen sequenced was T cells isolated from PBMCs. CDR3 DNA: TGTGCCTGGAGTGAGAACACCAGGGTAATCGGAAACACCATATATTTT. Its translation: CAWSENTRVIGNTIYF.